Below are 19 T cell receptor beta chains sequenced from a single sample in a study of blood T cell repertoires in COVID-19. Clones were read by immunoSEQ multiplex PCR, and TCRdb kept only the in-frame ones, dropping some. The profile covers 94,000 or so clones, with around 80% appearing a single time and around 25% taken by the ten largest. The sequencing sample was made of peripheral blood. The source of these receptors is a man aged 60 to 69 with acute or convalescent COVID-19.

V is TRBV2 and J is TRBJ1-2; the D gene is possibly TRBD1 (5 bases). The CDR3 loop spans 15 amino acids. Per the germline V gene, CDR1 is SNHLY and CDR2 is FYNNEI. Trimming shortened V by 3 bases and J by 8 bases, and 19 bases separated the two germline ends. CDR3 nucleotide sequence: TGTGCCAGCAGTGAGGCGGCAGGGCCGTTTGGGGGCTACACCTTC. This sequence encodes CASSEAAGPFGGYTF.

The chain is built from TRBV27 and TRBJ1-1; the D gene is possibly TRBD1 (5 bases). Trimming shortened V by 4 bases and J by 10 bases, and 16 bases separated the two germline ends. This CDR3 has 13 amino acids. Germline CDR1 reads MNHEY; CDR2 reads SMNVEV (reference sequence). The CDR3 coding sequence is TGTGCCAGCAGTTCGCCCACAGGTGCGAGAGCTTTCTTT. Protein product: CASSSPTGARAFF.

The chain is built from TRBV5-1 and TRBJ2-3; 9 nucleotides match TRBD1. Germline trimming cut 4 bases from V and 6 bases from J; bases unmatched to any gene: 6. Germline CDR1 is SGHRS and CDR2 is YFSETQ. The CDR3 is made up of 14 amino acids. The CDR3 bases are TGCGCCAGCAGCCCGACGACAGGGGGGGATACGCAGTATTTT. This translates into CASSPTTGGDTQYF. Full variable domain (outside the CDR3, taken from reference TRBV5-1 and TRBJ2-3): KAGVTQTPRYLIKTRGQQVTLSCSPISGHRSVSWYQQTPGQGLQFLFEYFSETQRNKGNFPGRFSGRQFSNSRSEMNVSTLELGDSALYLCASSPTTGGDTQYFGPGTRLTVL.

The chain carries TRBV27 and TRBJ1-4; 8 bases fit TRBD1. The J segment lost 1 base and the V segment lost 5 bases, leaving 9 bases of the junction unmatched. The CDR3 is 17 residues long. CDR1 and CDR2 (germline): MNHEY, SMNVEV (reference sequence). CDR3 coding DNA: TGTGCCAGCAGTCTCGCGGACAGGGTTGGAACTAATGAAAAACTGTTTTTT. Protein product: CASSLADRVGTNEKLFF.

The rearrangement links TRBV9 to TRBJ1-6; no reliable D call. V was clipped by 4 bases and J by 7 bases, with 18 bases between them. The CDR3 loop spans 16 amino acids. CDR1 is SGDLS and CDR2 is YYNGEE in the germline V gene. The CDR3 coding sequence is TGTGCCAGCAGCACAAGTGGAGAGGTAGGCAATTCACCCCTCCACTTT. This gives the protein CASSTSGEVGNSPLHF.

The genes are TRBV18 and TRBJ1-1; 7 bases fit TRBD1. The V gene end was trimmed by 6 bases and the J gene end by 3 bases; junction bases not matched to a gene: 7. Germline lookup yields CDR1 KGHSH and CDR2 LQKENI. This CDR3 has 14 residues. Here the CDR3 reads CASSKGGGDTEAFF. The CDR3 DNA reads as TGTGCCAGCTCTAAAGGGGGCGGGGACACTGAAGCTTTCTTT.

The chain recombines TRBV30 with TRBJ1-1; 7 nucleotides align to TRBD1. The J segment lost 6 bases and the V segment lost 0 bases, leaving 10 bases of the junction unmatched. The CDR3 covers 15 residues. Germline CDR1 is GTSNPN and CDR2 is SVGIG (reference sequence). This CDR3 reads CAWSVKDRGRPEAFF. The CDR3 nucleotides are TGTGCCTGGAGTGTCAAGGATAGGGGGCGACCTGAAGCTTTCTTT.

V and J are TRBV18 and TRBJ1-6, with a weak D call TRBD1 (6 bases). This CDR3 is 15 amino acids long. Trimming stripped 2 bases from V and 6 bases from J, with 11 bases between. Germline V gene sequence: CDR1 KGHSH, CDR2 LQKENI. The CDR3 DNA follows: TGTGCCAGCTCACCATCCCCAGGGGCTAATTCACCCCTCCACTTT. This encodes CASSPSPGANSPLHF.

The V and J genes are TRBV18 and TRBJ2-2, with TRBD1 matching over 11 bases. Per the germline V gene, CDR1 is KGHSH and CDR2 is LQKENI. V shed 7 bases and J 5 bases; nucleotides not matched to a gene: 3. The CDR3 runs 14 residues. The chain's CDR3 is CASFGQGATGELFF. Written as DNA, the CDR3 is TGTGCCAGCTTTGGACAGGGGGCAACCGGGGAGCTGTTTTTT. The full variable domain, with the rest looked up from reference TRBV18 and TRBJ2-2, is NAGVMQNPRHLVRRRGQEARLRCSPMKGHSHVYWYRQLPEEGLKFMVYLQKENIIDESGMPKERFSAEFPKEGPSILRIQQVVRGDSAAYFCASFGQGATGELFFGEGSRLTVL.

The chain recombines TRBV6-5 with TRBJ1-1; D not resolved. Trimming removed 7 bases from V and 2 bases from J, with 17 bases in between. The CDR3 has 15 residues. Germline V gene sequence: CDR1 MNHEY, CDR2 SVGAGI. CDR3 sequence (DNA): TGTGCCAGCACTAATACCGGGGTCCCTAACACTGAAGCTTTCTTT. Residues: CASTNTGVPNTEAFF.

The J gene is TRBJ2-7, the V gene TRBV2; 14 nucleotides align to TRBD2. Germline trimming cut 5 bases from V and 0 bases from J; bases unmatched to any gene: 12. CDR3 length: 19 residues. The germline CDR1 and CDR2 sequences are SNHLY and FYNNEI. In nucleotides, the CDR3 is TGTGCCAGCAGTTCCCCTGTGGGACTAGCGGGGGTCTTCTCCTACGAGCAGTACTTC. It encodes CASSSPVGLAGVFSYEQYF.

The J gene is TRBJ2-3, the V gene TRBV5-4; the match to TRBD2 covers 13 bases. The J segment lost 0 bases and the V segment lost 3 bases, leaving 7 bases of the junction unmatched. The CDR3 has 18 amino acids. Germline loops: CDR1 SGHNT, CDR2 YYREEE (reference sequence). CDR3 region: CASSSRTSGGRSTDTQYF. The CDR3 nucleotides read TGTGCCAGCAGCTCGAGGACTAGCGGGGGCCGAAGCACAGATACGCAGTATTTT.

The table lists this clone with a few counts. The chain employs TRBV4-2 and TRBJ2-7; D uncertain. Trimming stripped 0 bases from V and 0 bases from J, with 9 bases between. The germline CDR1 and CDR2 sequences are LGHNA and YNFKEQ. This CDR3 has 15 residues. CDR3 loop: CASSQEPQLSYEQYF. CDR3 in DNA: TGTGCCAGCAGCCAAGAACCACAGCTCTCCTACGAGCAGTACTTC.

The CDR3 region is CASSEAIGTQYF. The CDR3, as DNA: TGTGCCAGCAGTGAAGCGATCGGGACCCAGTACTTC. The chain links TRBV6-1 to TRBJ2-5; D gene ambiguous. Trimming stripped 0 bases from V and 7 bases from J, with 6 bases between. Germline V gene sequence: CDR1 MNHNS, CDR2 SASEGT. CDR3 size: 12 residues.

The genes are TRBV12-3 or TRBV12-4 and TRBJ1-2; no firm D call. V lost 2 bases and J lost 6, with 7 bases in between. The CDR3 runs 12 residues. This CDR3 reads CASSLYGNGYTF. The CDR3 nucleotides read TGTGCCAGCAGTTTATACGGGAATGGCTACACCTTC.

This chain joins TRBV5-1 and TRBJ1-1; weak D call: TRBD1 (6 bases). The germline V gene encodes CDR1 SGHRS and CDR2 YFSETQ. Trimming left V 0 bases short and J 5 bases short, with 11 bases between. The CDR3 has 14 residues. CDR3 sequence reads: CASSLAGGLTEAFF. The CDR3 DNA reads TGCGCCAGCAGCTTGGCGGGGGGCTTGACTGAAGCTTTCTTT.

This chain links TRBV6-2 or TRBV6-3 with TRBJ1-5, with 9 bases aligning to TRBD1. Trimming removed 6 bases from V and 1 base from J; junction bases left unmatched: 10. Germline V CDR1 and CDR2: MNHEY, SVGEGT. The CDR3 covers 17 residues. The DNA for the CDR3 is TGTGCCAGCAGCTGTGTACAGGGGGCTTCGAGCAATCAGCCCCAGCATTTT. Amino acid sequence: CASSCVQGASSNQPQHF.

The rearrangement links TRBV16 to TRBJ1-2; the D gene is possibly TRBD1 (6 bases). The CDR3 runs 14 residues. Germline loops: CDR1 KGHSY, CDR2 FQNENV. Trimming pared 4 bases from V and 4 bases from J, leaving 13 bases between. The CDR3 nucleotides are TGTGCCAGCAGCCTTCAGACAGGTGGCTATGGCTACACCTTC. Its protein product is CASSLQTGGYGYTF. Supplemented by reference TRBV16 and TRBJ1-2, the full variable domain reads GEEVAQTPKHLVRGEGQKAKLYCAPIKGHSYVFWYQQVLKNEFKFLISFQNENVFDETGMPKERFSAKCLPNSPCSLEIQATKLEDSAVYFCASSLQTGGYGYTFGSGTRLTVV.

The chain joins TRBV2 to TRBJ2-5; D remains ambiguous. Germline V gene sequence: CDR1 SNHLY, CDR2 FYNNEI. V was trimmed by 9 bases and J by 5 bases, leaving 10 bases between them. CDR3 length: 11 amino acids. For the CDR3, the DNA is TGTGCCAGTTCTCCTGTGGAGACCCAGTACTTC. Its translation: CASSPVETQYF. Combining the CDR3 with reference TRBV2 and TRBJ2-5 gives the whole variable domain EPEVTQTPSHQVTQMGQEVILRCVPISNHLYFYWYRQILGQKVEFLVSFYNNEISEKSEIFDDQFSVERPDGSNFTLKIRSTKLEDSAMYFCASSPVETQYFGPGTRLLVL.